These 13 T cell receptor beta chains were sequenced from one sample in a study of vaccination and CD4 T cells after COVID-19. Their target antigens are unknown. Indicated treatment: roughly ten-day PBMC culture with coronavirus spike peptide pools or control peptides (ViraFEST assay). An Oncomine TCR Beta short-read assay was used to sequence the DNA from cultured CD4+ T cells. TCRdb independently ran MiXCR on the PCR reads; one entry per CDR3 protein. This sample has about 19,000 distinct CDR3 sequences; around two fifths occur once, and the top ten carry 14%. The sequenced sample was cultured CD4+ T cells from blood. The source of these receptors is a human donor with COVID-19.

Here the CDR3 DNA reads TGCAGCGTTAACCAGGGCGCAGATACGCAGTATTTT. It yields the protein CSVNQGADTQYF. The chain carries TRBV29-1 and TRBJ2-3, with a possible D match to TRBD1 (5 bases). This CDR3 comprises 12 residues. V lost 5 bases and J 4 bases, leaving 10 bases between the germline ends. In germline, CDR1 is SQVTM, CDR2 ANQGSEA.

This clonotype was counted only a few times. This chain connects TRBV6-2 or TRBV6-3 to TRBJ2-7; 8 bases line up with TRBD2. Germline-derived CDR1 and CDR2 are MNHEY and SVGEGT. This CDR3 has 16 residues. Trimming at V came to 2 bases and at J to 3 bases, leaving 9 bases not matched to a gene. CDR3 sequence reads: CASSYVSGAGHYEQYF. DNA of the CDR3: TGTGCCAGCAGTTACGTTAGCGGGGCGGGCCACTACGAGCAGTACTTC.

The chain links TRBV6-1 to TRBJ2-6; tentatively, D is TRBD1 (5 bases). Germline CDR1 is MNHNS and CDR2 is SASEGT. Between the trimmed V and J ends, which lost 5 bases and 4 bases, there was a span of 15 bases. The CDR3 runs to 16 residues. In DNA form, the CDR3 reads TGTGCCAGCAGTAGGGGCAAGGCCCCCGGGGCCAACGTCCTGACTTTC. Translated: CASSRGKAPGANVLTF.

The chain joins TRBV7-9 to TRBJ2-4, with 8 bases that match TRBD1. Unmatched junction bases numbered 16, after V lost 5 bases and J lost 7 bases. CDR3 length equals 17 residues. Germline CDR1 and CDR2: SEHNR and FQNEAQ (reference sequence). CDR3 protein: CASSPPWKTGVGNIQYF. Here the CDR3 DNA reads TGTGCCAGCAGCCCCCCCTGGAAGACAGGGGTGGGGAACATTCAGTACTTC. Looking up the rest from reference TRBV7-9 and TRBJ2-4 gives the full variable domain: DTGVSQNPRHKITKRGQNVTFRCDPISEHNRLYWYRQTLGQGPEFLTYFQNEAQLEKSRLLSDRFSAERPKGSFSTLEIQRTEQGDSAMYLCASSPPWKTGVGNIQYFGAGTRLSVL.

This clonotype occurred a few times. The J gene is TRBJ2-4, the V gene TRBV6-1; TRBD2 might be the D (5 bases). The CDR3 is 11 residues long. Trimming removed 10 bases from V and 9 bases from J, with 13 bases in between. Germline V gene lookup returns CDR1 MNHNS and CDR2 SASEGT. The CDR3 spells CATKRDRIQYF. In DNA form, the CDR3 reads TGTGCCACCAAGAGGGATCGCATTCAGTACTTC.

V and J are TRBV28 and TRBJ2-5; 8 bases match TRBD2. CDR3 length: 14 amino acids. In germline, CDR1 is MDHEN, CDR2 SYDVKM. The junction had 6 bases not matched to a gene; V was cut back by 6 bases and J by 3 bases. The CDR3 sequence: CASRSTSGEETQYF. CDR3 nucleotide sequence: TGTGCCAGCAGGTCAACTAGCGGTGAAGAGACCCAGTACTTC.

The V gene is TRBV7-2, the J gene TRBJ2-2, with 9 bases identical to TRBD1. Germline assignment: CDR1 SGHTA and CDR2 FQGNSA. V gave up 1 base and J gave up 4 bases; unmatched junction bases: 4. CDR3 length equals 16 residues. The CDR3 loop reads CASSLGQGVLTGELFF. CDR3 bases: TGTGCCAGCAGCTTAGGACAGGGGGTACTCACCGGGGAGCTGTTTTTT.

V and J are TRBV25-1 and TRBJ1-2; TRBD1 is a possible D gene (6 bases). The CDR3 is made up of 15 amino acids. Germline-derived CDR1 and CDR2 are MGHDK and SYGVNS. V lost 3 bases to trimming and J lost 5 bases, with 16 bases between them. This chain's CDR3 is CASSDYGGGTYGYTF. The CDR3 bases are TGTGCCAGCAGTGACTATGGAGGGGGTACATATGGCTACACCTTC.

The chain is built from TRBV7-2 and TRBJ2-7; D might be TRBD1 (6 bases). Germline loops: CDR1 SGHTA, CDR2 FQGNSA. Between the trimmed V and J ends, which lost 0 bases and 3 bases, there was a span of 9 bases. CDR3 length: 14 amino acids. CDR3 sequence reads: CASSLASDSYEQYF. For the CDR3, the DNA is TGTGCCAGCAGCTTAGCTTCGGACAGCTACGAGCAGTACTTC.

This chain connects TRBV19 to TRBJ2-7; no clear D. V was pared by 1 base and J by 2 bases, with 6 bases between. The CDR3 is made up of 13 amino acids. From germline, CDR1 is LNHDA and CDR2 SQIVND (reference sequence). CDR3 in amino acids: CASSIGVPYEQYF. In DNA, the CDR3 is TGTGCCAGTAGTATAGGGGTTCCCTACGAGCAGTACTTC.

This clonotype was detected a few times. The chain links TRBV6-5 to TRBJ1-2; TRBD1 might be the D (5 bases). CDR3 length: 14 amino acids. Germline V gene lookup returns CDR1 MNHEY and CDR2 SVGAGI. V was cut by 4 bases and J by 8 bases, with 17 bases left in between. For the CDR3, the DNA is TGTGCCAGCAGTTCCCTCAGGGCGACTGCCGGCTACACCTTC. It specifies CASSSLRATAGYTF.

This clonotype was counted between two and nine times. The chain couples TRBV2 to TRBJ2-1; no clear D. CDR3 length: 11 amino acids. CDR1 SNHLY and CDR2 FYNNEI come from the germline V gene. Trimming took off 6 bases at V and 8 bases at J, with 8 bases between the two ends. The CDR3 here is CASSDRYEQFF. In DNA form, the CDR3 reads TGTGCCAGCAGCGACCGTTATGAGCAGTTCTTC.

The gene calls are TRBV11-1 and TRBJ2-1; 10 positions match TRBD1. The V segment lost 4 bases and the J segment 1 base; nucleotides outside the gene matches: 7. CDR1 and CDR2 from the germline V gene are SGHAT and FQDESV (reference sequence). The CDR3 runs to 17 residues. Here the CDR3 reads CASSWQGGQGSYNEQFF. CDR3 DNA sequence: TGTGCCAGCAGCTGGCAGGGGGGACAGGGGTCCTACAATGAGCAGTTCTTC.